This entry lists 30 T cell receptor beta chains sequenced from one sample in a study of T cells expressing NK-cell markers (dated by TCRdb to 2018 to 2021). The receptor library was made with 5' RACE. Data came from an Illumina HiSeq 2000. The reads, reprocessed by TCRdb, yield one row per CDR3 protein sequence and no DNA. The sample's own table lists under 600,000 distinct CDR3 sequences. 1.4% of the sample is in the top ten clones. Material: blood T cells: a sorted CD56 or NKG2C T cell subset, CD4+ or CD8+ T cells, or bulk PBMC T cells (not recorded which). These receptors all come from a woman aged 45-60 years in good health. Donor details come from another sample of the same person, matched by shared clones.

The V gene is TRBV29-1, the J gene TRBJ2-5; with no DNA, the TCRdb D assignment of TRBD2 cannot be verified. The CDR3 has 14 amino acids. The germline gives CDR1 SQVTM, CDR2 ANQGSEA. The CDR3 reads CSVDRLGSGETQYF.

The rearrangement uses TRBV7-8 and TRBJ2-3; without DNA, the TCRdb call of TRBD2 cannot be checked. Looked up from germline, CDR1 is SGHVS and CDR2 is FQNEAQ. The CDR3 is 15 amino acids. This CDR3 is CASGGTSGFTDTQYF.

This chain joins TRBV11-2 and TRBJ2-1; lacking DNA, the TRBD1 call made by TCRdb goes unchecked. CDR1 is SGHAT and CDR2 is FQNNGV in the germline V gene. The length of the CDR3 is 14 residues. The chain's CDR3 is CASIRGLSYNEQFF. The variable domain in full, completed from reference TRBV11-2 and TRBJ2-1, reads EAGVAQSPRYKIIEKRQSVAFWCNPISGHATLYWYQQILGQGPKLLIQFQNNGVVDDSQLPKDRFSAERLKGVDSTLKIQPAKLEDSAVYLCASIRGLSYNEQFFGPGTRLTVL.

The chain carries TRBV3-1 and TRBJ2-7; with no DNA, the TCRdb D assignment of TRBD1 cannot be verified. Germline values: CDR1 LGHDT, CDR2 YNNKEL (reference sequence). The CDR3 is 15 amino acids. The CDR3 protein is CASSAKGGSAYEQYF.

The CDR3 here is CASRYTLTDTQYF. The rearrangement uses TRBV4-1 and TRBJ2-3. Germline values: CDR1 MGHRA, CDR2 YSYEKL. The CDR3 is 13 residues long.

CDR3 amino acids: CASSSGLAHKETQYF. The chain links TRBV5-1 to TRBJ2-5; lacking DNA, the TRBD2 call made by TCRdb goes unchecked. CDR1 is SGHRS and CDR2 is YFSETQ in the germline V gene. The CDR3 runs 15 residues.

The V and J genes are TRBV11-2 and TRBJ1-1; TCRdb's D call of TRBD1 is untestable without DNA. The germline gives CDR1 SGHAT, CDR2 FQNNGV. There are 13 residues in the CDR3. The CDR3 region is CATGGRGNTEAFF.

The chain carries TRBV20-1 and TRBJ2-2; TCRdb's D call of TRBD1 is untestable without DNA. Germline V gives CDR1 DFQATT, CDR2 SNEGSKA (reference sequence). The CDR3 consists of 16 residues. CDR3 in amino acids: CSARGHGTANTGELFF.

The chain links TRBV18 to TRBJ2-3. Germline CDR1 and CDR2: KGHSH and LQKENI. The CDR3 consists of 15 residues. The CDR3 here is CASSPLLLNTDTQYF. Filled out from reference TRBV18 and TRBJ2-3, the complete variable domain reads NAGVMQNPRHLVRRRGQEARLRCSPMKGHSHVYWYRQLPEEGLKFMVYLQKENIIDESGMPKERFSAEFPKEGPSILRIQQVVRGDSAAYFCASSPLLLNTDTQYFGPGTRLTVL.

This rearrangement joins TRBV21-1 to TRBJ2-5; without DNA, the TCRdb call of TRBD2 cannot be checked. TRBV21-1 is assigned pseudogene status. The CDR3 runs to 15 residues. This CDR3 is CASSKGLAGDETQYF.

The chain carries TRBV5-1 and TRBJ2-3. Germline V gene data show CDR1 as SGHRS and CDR2 as YFSETQ. This CDR3 region has 14 residues. CDR3 sequence reads: CASSLRIGADTQYF. Based on the CDR3 plus reference TRBV5-1 and TRBJ2-3, the full variable domain is KAGVTQTPRYLIKTRGQQVTLSCSPISGHRSVSWYQQTPGQGLQFLFEYFSETQRNKGNFPGRFSGRQFSNSRSEMNVSTLELGDSALYLCASSLRIGADTQYFGPGTRLTVL.

V gene TRBV7-9 combines with J gene TRBJ2-1; TCRdb gives TRBD2 as the D gene, but with no DNA this cannot be confirmed. Germline loops: CDR1 SEHNR, CDR2 FQNEAQ (reference sequence). The CDR3 is 13 amino acids. The CDR3 here is CASSLPAGNEQFF.

The V and J genes are TRBV11-3 and TRBJ1-1; TCRdb selects TRBD1, and the lack of DNA leaves this call unchecked. The CDR3 contains 16 residues. Germline V gene sequence: CDR1 SGHNT, CDR2 YENEEA. CDR3 region: CASSIYRGGMNTEAFF.

The chain has TRBV18 and TRBJ1-1; TCRdb indicates TRBD1, and absent DNA this call remains unverified. CDR1 is KGHSH, CDR2 LQKENI, per germline. The CDR3 sequence is 16 residues long. The CDR3 spells CASSLDRGQAGTEAFF.

The J gene is TRBJ2-1, the V gene TRBV6-5; TCRdb calls TRBD2, which cannot be checked without DNA. The CDR3 totals 14 residues. Per germline, CDR1 MNHEY and CDR2 SVGAGI. CDR3 sequence: CATRRGTSVNEQFF.

This rearrangement joins TRBV5-5 to TRBJ1-4. Germline V CDR1 and CDR2: SGHKS, YYEKEE (reference sequence). There are 14 residues in the CDR3. The CDR3 protein is CASSPRAELEKLFF.

This chain joins TRBV9 and TRBJ2-1; no DNA is available, so the TRBD2 call from TCRdb remains unchecked. This CDR3 has 14 amino acids. From germline, CDR1 is SGDLS and CDR2 YYNGEE. The CDR3 loop is CASSVSSQPGEQFF.

The chain combines TRBV7-9 with TRBJ2-2; checking the TCRdb D call of TRBD2 is not possible without DNA. Germline V gives CDR1 SEHNR, CDR2 FQNEAQ (reference sequence). The CDR3 has 16 amino acids. CDR3: CASSHGLAPNSGELFF.

The chain carries TRBV11-2 and TRBJ2-3. This CDR3 comprises 16 residues. CDR1 is SGHAT and CDR2 is FQNNGV in the germline V gene. The CDR3 spells CASSLVGAQNTDTQYF.

The rearrangement links TRBV5-8 to TRBJ2-1; with no DNA, the TCRdb D assignment of TRBD2 cannot be verified. Germline assignment: CDR1 SGHTS and CDR2 YDEGEE. The CDR3 loop spans 18 amino acids. CDR3 region: CASSLGLAGVRSYNEQFF.

The gene calls are TRBV29-1 and TRBJ2-1; no DNA is available, so the TRBD2 call from TCRdb remains unchecked. Per germline, CDR1 SQVTM and CDR2 ANQGSEA. The CDR3 consists of 14 residues. The chain's CDR3 is CSVGLAGVGNEQFF.

This chain joins TRBV3-1 and TRBJ1-3. This CDR3 spans 15 amino acids. Germline assignment: CDR1 LGHDT and CDR2 YNNKEL (reference sequence). The CDR3 loop reads CASSQDPGRGNTIYF.

The chain is built from TRBV20-1 and TRBJ2-3; absent DNA, TCRdb's TRBD2 call cannot be checked. This CDR3 region has 14 residues. The germline V gene has CDR1 DFQATT and CDR2 SNEGSKA (reference sequence). This chain's CDR3 is CSASDSGSTDTQYF.

The chain is built from TRBV5-1 and TRBJ1-5. Germline V gene data show CDR1 as SGHRS and CDR2 as YFSETQ. The CDR3 is made up of 15 amino acids. CDR3 loop: CASSFYAGSNQPQHF.

V gene TRBV12-3 or TRBV12-4 combines with J gene TRBJ2-3; there is no DNA to check the TCRdb D call of TRBD1. The length of the CDR3 is 15 residues. The CDR3 reads CASSLGPTVTDTQYF.

V is TRBV4-2 and J is TRBJ2-1; TCRdb's assignment of TRBD2 cannot be checked, as there is no DNA. This CDR3 region has 17 residues. Germline CDR1 reads LGHNA; CDR2 reads YNFKEQ. CDR3 protein: CASSQEGGRAVRDEQFF.

V and J are TRBV6-1 and TRBJ1-3; the TRBD1 assignment by TCRdb is unverifiable without DNA. Per germline, CDR1 MNHNS and CDR2 SASEGT. The CDR3 sequence is 14 residues long. This CDR3 is CASSTGAGGNTIYF.

The rearrangement links TRBV7-2 to TRBJ1-5; TCRdb's assignment of TRBD1 cannot be checked, as there is no DNA. Germline assignment: CDR1 SGHTA and CDR2 FQGNSA. The CDR3 has 14 amino acids. The CDR3 sequence is CASSRQNSNQPQHF.

This sequence joins TRBV27 and TRBJ1-1; TCRdb's assignment of TRBD1 cannot be checked, as there is no DNA. Per germline, CDR1 MNHEY and CDR2 SMNVEV (reference sequence). This CDR3 spans 15 amino acids. The CDR3 sequence is CASSHRGTGQFEAFF.

V is TRBV2 and J is TRBJ1-5. The CDR3 runs to 14 residues. Germline V gene data show CDR1 as SNHLY and CDR2 as FYNNEI. This CDR3 is CASSETTHNQPQHF.